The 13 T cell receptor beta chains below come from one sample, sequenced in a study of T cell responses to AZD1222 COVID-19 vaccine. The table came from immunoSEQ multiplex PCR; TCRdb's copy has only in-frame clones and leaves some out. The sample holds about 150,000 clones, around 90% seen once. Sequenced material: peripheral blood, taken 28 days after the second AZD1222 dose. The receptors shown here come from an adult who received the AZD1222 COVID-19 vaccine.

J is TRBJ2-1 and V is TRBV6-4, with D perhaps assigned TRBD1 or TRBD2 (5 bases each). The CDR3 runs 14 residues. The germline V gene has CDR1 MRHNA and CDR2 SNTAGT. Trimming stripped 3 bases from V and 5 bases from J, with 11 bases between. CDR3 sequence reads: CASSDSGAHNEQFF. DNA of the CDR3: TGTGCCAGCAGTGATTCCGGGGCCCACAATGAGCAGTTCTTC.

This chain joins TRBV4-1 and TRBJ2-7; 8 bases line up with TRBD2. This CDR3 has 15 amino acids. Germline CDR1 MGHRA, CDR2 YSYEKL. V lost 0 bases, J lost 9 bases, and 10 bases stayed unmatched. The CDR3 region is CASSQEVGSRGGQYF. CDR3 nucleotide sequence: TGCGCCAGCAGCCAAGAAGTCGGTTCCCGGGGGGGGCAGTACTTC.

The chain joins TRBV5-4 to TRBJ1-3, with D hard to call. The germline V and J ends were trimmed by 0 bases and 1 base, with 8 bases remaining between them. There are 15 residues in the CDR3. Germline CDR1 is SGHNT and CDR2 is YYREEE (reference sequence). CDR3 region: CASSLDSFSGNTIYF. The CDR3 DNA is TGTGCCAGCAGCTTGGACAGCTTTTCTGGAAACACCATATATTTT.

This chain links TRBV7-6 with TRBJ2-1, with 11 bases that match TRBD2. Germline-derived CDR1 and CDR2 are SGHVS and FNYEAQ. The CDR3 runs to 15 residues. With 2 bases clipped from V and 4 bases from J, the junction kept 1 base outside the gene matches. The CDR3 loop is CASSLTSGRYNEQFF. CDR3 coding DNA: TGTGCCAGCAGCTTAACTAGCGGGAGATACAATGAGCAGTTCTTC.

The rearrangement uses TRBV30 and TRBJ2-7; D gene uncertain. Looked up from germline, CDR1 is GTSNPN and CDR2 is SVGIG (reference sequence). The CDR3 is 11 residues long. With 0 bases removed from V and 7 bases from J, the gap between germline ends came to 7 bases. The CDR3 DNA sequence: TGTGCCTGGAGTGTACTCCGGGAGCAGTACTTC. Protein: CAWSVLREQYF.

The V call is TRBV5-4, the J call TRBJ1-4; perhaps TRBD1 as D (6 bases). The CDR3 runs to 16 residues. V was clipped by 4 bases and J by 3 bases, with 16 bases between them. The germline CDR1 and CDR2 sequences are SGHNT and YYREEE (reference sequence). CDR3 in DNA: TGTGCCAGCAGCAGCGGAGGGGGGGACCCTAATGAAAAACTGTTTTTT. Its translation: CASSSGGGDPNEKLFF.

The CDR3 protein is CASSLAEGGNTIYF. The CDR3 DNA is TGTGCCAGCAGCTTGGCCGAAGGTGGAAACACCATATATTTT. The rearrangement uses TRBV5-4 and TRBJ1-3; the D is unclear. CDR1 and CDR2 from the germline V gene are SGHNT and YYREEE (reference sequence). Trimming removed 0 bases at V and 3 bases at J, with 7 bases between. This CDR3 has 14 residues.

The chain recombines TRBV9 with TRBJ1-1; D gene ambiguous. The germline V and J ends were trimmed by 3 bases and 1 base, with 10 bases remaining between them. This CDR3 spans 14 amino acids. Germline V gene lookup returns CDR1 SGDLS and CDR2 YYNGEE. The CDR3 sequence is CASSEAGRNTEAFF. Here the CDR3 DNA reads TGTGCCAGCAGCGAAGCCGGCAGGAACACTGAAGCTTTCTTT.

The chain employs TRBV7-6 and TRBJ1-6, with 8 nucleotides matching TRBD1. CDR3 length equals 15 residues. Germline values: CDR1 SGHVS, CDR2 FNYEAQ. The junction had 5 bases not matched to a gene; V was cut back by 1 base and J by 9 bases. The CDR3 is CASSLDPGGFSPLHF. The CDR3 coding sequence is TGTGCCAGCAGCTTAGACCCAGGGGGCTTTTCACCCCTCCACTTT.

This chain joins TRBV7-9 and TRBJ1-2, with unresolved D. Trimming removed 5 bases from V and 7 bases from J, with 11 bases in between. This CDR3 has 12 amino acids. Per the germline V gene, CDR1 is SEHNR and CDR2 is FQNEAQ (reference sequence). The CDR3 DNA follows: TGTGCCAGCAGCCCCTTCTCCGGTGGCTACACCTTC. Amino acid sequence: CASSPFSGGYTF.

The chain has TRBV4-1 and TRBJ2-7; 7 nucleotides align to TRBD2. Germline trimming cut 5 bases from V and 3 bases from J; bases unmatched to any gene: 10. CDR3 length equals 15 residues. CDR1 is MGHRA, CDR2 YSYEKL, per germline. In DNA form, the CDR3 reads TGCGCCAGCAGCGCTCGACTAGCAGCAGGCTACGAGCAGTACTTC. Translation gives CASSARLAAGYEQYF.

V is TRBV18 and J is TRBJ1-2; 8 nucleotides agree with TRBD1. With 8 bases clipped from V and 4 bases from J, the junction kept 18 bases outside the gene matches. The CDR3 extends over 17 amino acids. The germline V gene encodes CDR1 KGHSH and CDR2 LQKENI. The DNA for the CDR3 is TGTGCCAGCCGCCTTTCGGGCAGGGGGCCTACCCCCTATGGCTACACCTTC. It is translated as CASRLSGRGPTPYGYTF. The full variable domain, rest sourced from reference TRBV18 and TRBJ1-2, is NAGVMQNPRHLVRRRGQEARLRCSPMKGHSHVYWYRQLPEEGLKFMVYLQKENIIDESGMPKERFSAEFPKEGPSILRIQQVVRGDSAAYFCASRLSGRGPTPYGYTFGSGTRLTVV.

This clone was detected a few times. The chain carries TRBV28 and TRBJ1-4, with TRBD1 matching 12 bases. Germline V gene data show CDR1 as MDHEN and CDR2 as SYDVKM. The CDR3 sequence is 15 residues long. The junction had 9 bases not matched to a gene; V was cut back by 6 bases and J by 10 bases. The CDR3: CASRPPGQGAGKLFF. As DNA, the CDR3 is TGTGCCAGCAGACCCCCGGGACAGGGGGCTGGAAAACTGTTTTTT.